What follows are 29 T cell receptor beta chains derived from one specimen sequenced in a study of vaccination effects on CD4 cells after COVID-19. CD4+ T cells specific for antigen were expanded with viral peptide pools by the ViraFEST assay before sequencing. Culturing for about 10 days preceded CD4+ T cell isolation. All vaccine recipients tested negative for nucleocapsid antibodies and had never contracted SARS-CoV-2 infection. Some clones are missing from TCRdb's copy, which holds only in-frame ones; the method was immunoSEQ multiplex PCR. The data hold 20,000 to 30,000 clones, with around 74% observed a single time. These receptors' antigens are unknown. The material was CD4+ T cells from PBMCs cultured with SARS-CoV-2 spike peptides, obtained before COVID-19 vaccination. The receptor source for this set is a human donor who received a COVID-19 vaccine.

The chain couples TRBV18 to TRBJ1-5; no firm D call. Germline CDR1 KGHSH, CDR2 LQKENI. The CDR3 extends over 14 amino acids. Between the trimmed V and J ends, which lost 6 bases and 2 bases, there was a span of 11 bases. The CDR3 bases are TGTGCCAGCTCCCTTGAGATGGGCAATCAGCCCCAGCATTTT. It translates to CASSLEMGNQPQHF.

The gene calls are TRBV10-1 and TRBJ1-4; D ambiguous. Looked up from germline, CDR1 is WNHNN and CDR2 is SYGVQD (reference sequence). With 0 bases removed from V and 5 bases from J, the gap between germline ends came to 10 bases. The CDR3 is 15 amino acids. The CDR3 nucleotides are TGCGCCAGCAGTGAGTCGAAAGCAGCAAATGAAAAACTGTTTTTT. Amino acids: CASSESKAANEKLFF.

This chain joins TRBV12-5 and TRBJ1-6; D remains unclear. The CDR3 length is 19 residues. Per germline, CDR1 LGHNT and CDR2 FRNRAP. Trimming shortened V by 0 bases and J by 0 bases, and 15 bases separated the two germline ends. The CDR3 DNA reads as TGTGCTAGTGGTTTGGTATTGATTCCATCCAGCTCCTATAATTCACCCCTCCACTTT. Its protein is CASGLVLIPSSSYNSPLHF.

This chain joins TRBV30 and TRBJ1-2; weak D call: TRBD1 (5 bases). Trimming left V 4 bases short and J 4 bases short, with 10 bases between. This CDR3 is 12 amino acids long. CDR1 is GTSNPN, CDR2 SVGIG, per germline (reference sequence). CDR3 nucleotide sequence: TGTGCCTGGACCCGGGGGTCCTATGGCTACACCTTC. Protein: CAWTRGSYGYTF.

This clone has a single count. The V gene is TRBV5-4, the J gene TRBJ1-4; TRBD1 might be the D (6 bases). The CDR3 runs to 15 residues. Trimming left V 7 bases short and J 7 bases short, with 20 bases between. Germline-derived CDR1 and CDR2 are SGHNT and YYREEE (reference sequence). CDR3 residues: CASSPKQGGGEKLFF. DNA of the CDR3: TGTGCCAGCTCGCCGAAACAGGGTGGCGGTGAAAAACTGTTTTTT.

The gene calls are TRBV30 and TRBJ1-6; D remains unclear. V dropped 5 bases and J dropped 6 bases, with 11 bases sitting between them. The CDR3 runs 13 residues. The V gene's germline CDR1 is GTSNPN and CDR2 SVGIG (reference sequence). Written as DNA, the CDR3 is TGTGCCTGGGGGCCGGGGTTTAATTCACCCCTCCACTTT. Translation: CAWGPGFNSPLHF. Full variable domain (missing parts from reference TRBV30 and TRBJ1-6): SQTIHQWPATLVQPVGSPLSLECTVEGTSNPNLYWYRQAAGRGLQLLFYSVGIGQISSEVPQNLSASRPQDRQFILSSKKLLLSDSGFYLCAWGPGFNSPLHFGNGTRLTVT.

The V call is TRBV30, the J call TRBJ2-1, with D perhaps being TRBD1 or TRBD2 (5 bases each). CDR1 is GTSNPN and CDR2 is SVGIG in the germline V gene (reference sequence). V shed 7 bases and J shed 8 bases, with 12 bases lying between them. The CDR3 spans 11 residues. The CDR3 region is CAFPRGDEQFF. CDR3 nucleotide sequence: TGTGCCTTTCCGCGAGGGGATGAGCAGTTCTTC.

This clone was observed once. The chain recombines TRBV6-6 with TRBJ1-5; 9 bases match TRBD1. The CDR3 is 15 amino acids. Trimming removed 6 bases from V and 7 bases from J; junction bases left unmatched: 10. Germline V CDR1 and CDR2: MNHNY, SVGAGI (reference sequence). CDR3 in DNA: TGTGCCAGCAGCAGGGGACAGGGTGGAGTCCAGCCCCAGCATTTT. Residues: CASSRGQGGVQPQHF.

This chain links TRBV9 with TRBJ2-7, with 10 bases aligning to TRBD1. The ends lost 4 bases at V and 3 bases at J; junction bases unmatched: 10. The CDR3 loop spans 16 amino acids. From germline, CDR1 is SGDLS and CDR2 YYNGEE. The CDR3 DNA reads as TGTGCCAGCAGCCCCACCAGGGACAGGGGTTTCTACGAGCAGTACTTC. This encodes CASSPTRDRGFYEQYF.

The chain recombines TRBV5-1 with TRBJ1-1, with D uncertain. With 0 bases removed from V and 3 bases from J, the gap between germline ends came to 9 bases. This CDR3 has 14 residues. CDR1 is SGHRS and CDR2 is YFSETQ in the germline V gene. The CDR3 DNA is TGCGCCAGCAGCTTGGCCCGGTCTGACACTGAAGCTTTCTTT. Translation gives CASSLARSDTEAFF.

The chain combines TRBV7-8 with TRBJ2-7; 11 bases are shared with TRBD2. With 3 bases clipped from V and 0 bases from J, the junction kept 1 base outside the gene matches. The germline gives CDR1 SGHVS, CDR2 FQNEAQ. The length of the CDR3 is 15 residues. The CDR3 DNA reads as TGTGCCAGCAGCTTGCTAGCGGGGGGCTCCTACGAGCAGTACTTC. Translation: CASSLLAGGSYEQYF.

This clone was seen only a few times. The chain has TRBV6-6 and TRBJ1-2; TRBD1 matches 7 bases. Trimming took 6 bases from V and 2 from J; bases not matched to a gene: 9. Germline V gives CDR1 MNHNY, CDR2 SVGAGI (reference sequence). This CDR3 comprises 15 residues. DNA of the CDR3: TGTGCCAGCAGACGAGCCAGGGGGGGCAACTATGGCTACACCTTC. Its protein product is CASRRARGGNYGYTF.

The genes are TRBV10-1 and TRBJ2-1, with a weak D call TRBD2 (6 bases). Trimming removed 6 bases from V and 16 bases from J, with 22 bases in between. CDR3 length: 13 residues. Germline V gene sequence: CDR1 WNHNN, CDR2 SYGVQD (reference sequence). DNA for the CDR3: TGCGCCAGCAGCTTCACAACCACTAGCCCGAGTTTCTTC. It yields the protein CASSFTTTSPSFF.

The chain recombines TRBV27 with TRBJ1-5; D might be TRBD1 (6 bases). In germline, CDR1 is MNHEY, CDR2 SMNVEV (reference sequence). V was trimmed by 5 bases and J by 0 bases, leaving 11 bases between them. This CDR3 has 15 residues. The CDR3 region has the DNA TGTGCCAGCAGTCAACAGGGATATAGCAATCAGCCCCAGCATTTT. Amino acid sequence: CASSQQGYSNQPQHF.

This clone was seen just once. CDR3 in amino acids: CASSFAGRGTEAFF. CDR3 coding DNA: TGTGCCAGCAGCTTTGCAGGGAGGGGCACTGAAGCTTTCTTT. This chain connects TRBV7-6 to TRBJ1-1, with TRBD1 as a possible D gene (5 bases). V dropped 3 bases and J dropped 4 bases, with 12 bases sitting between them. This CDR3 has 14 amino acids. The V gene's germline CDR1 is SGHVS and CDR2 FNYEAQ.

The chain joins TRBV5-6 to TRBJ1-2; D is perhaps TRBD1 (5 bases). Trimming cost V 6 bases and J 3 bases, with 21 bases left between them. Germline V CDR1 and CDR2: SGHDT, YYEEEE. The CDR3 is 16 residues long. The CDR3 bases are TGTGCCAGCACCTCAGTATGGGGCTCGGACTACTATGGCTACACCTTC. Protein product: CASTSVWGSDYYGYTF.

The chain carries TRBV6-2 or TRBV6-3 and TRBJ1-6; D remains unclear. CDR3 size: 16 residues. Trimming pared 0 bases from V and 5 bases from J, leaving 11 bases between. From germline, CDR1 is MNHEY and CDR2 SVGEGT. CDR3 sequence (DNA): TGTGCCAGCAGTTACTCGATTCCAGGAAATAATTCACCCCTCCACTTT. Encoded protein: CASSYSIPGNNSPLHF.

This clone was observed a single time. The CDR3 region has the DNA TGTGCCAGCTCACCACGGGGGACAGATTTGAACACTGAAGCTTTCTTT. This encodes CASSPRGTDLNTEAFF. The chain recombines TRBV18 with TRBJ1-1; 7 nucleotides agree with TRBD1. CDR3 length: 16 amino acids. CDR1 and CDR2 (germline): KGHSH, LQKENI. The V and J ends lost 1 base and 0 bases, in that order; junction bases with no gene match: 5.

A few counts support this clone. The chain joins TRBV11-2 to TRBJ2-7; D is unresolved. The CDR3 is 16 residues long. Germline V gives CDR1 SGHAT, CDR2 FQNNGV. V lost 3 bases to trimming and J lost 2 bases, with 17 bases between them. The CDR3 region has the DNA TGTGCCAGCAGCTTGGGTTTACAGCCTTATCCCTACGAGCAGTACTTC. It yields the protein CASSLGLQPYPYEQYF.

This rearrangement joins TRBV10-3 to TRBJ2-5; 7 bases map to TRBD1. V lost 6 bases and J lost 4; bases outside the gene matches: 8. The CDR3 sequence is 14 residues long. Per the germline V gene, CDR1 is ENHRY and CDR2 is SYGVKD. CDR3: CAIRDGQAGETQYF. DNA for the CDR3: TGTGCCATCAGGGATGGACAGGCTGGAGAGACCCAGTACTTC.

This clone occurred a few times. V and J are TRBV7-6 and TRBJ2-7; either TRBD1 or TRBD2 may fit D (5 bases each). The CDR3 has 13 residues. The germline gives CDR1 SGHVS, CDR2 FNYEAQ. Trimming took 2 bases from V and 6 from J, leaving 11 bases between them. DNA of the CDR3: TGTGCCAGCAGCTTAATGAGGGGCGGCGAGCAGTACTTC. Translated, it gives CASSLMRGGEQYF.

The genes are TRBV10-1 and TRBJ2-1; D is tentatively TRBD1 or TRBD2 (5 bases each). The CDR3 consists of 12 residues. With 7 bases removed from V and 5 bases from J, the gap between germline ends came to 9 bases. CDR1 and CDR2 from the germline V gene are WNHNN and SYGVQD (reference sequence). The CDR3 protein is CASNEGHNEQFF. The CDR3 nucleotides are TGCGCCAGCAACGAGGGACACAATGAGCAGTTCTTC.

The CDR3, as DNA: TGCGCCAGCAGCTTGGGCACCCTTCTAGCGGGAGAAGAGACCCAGTACTTC. The encoded protein is CASSLGTLLAGEETQYF. The rearrangement joins TRBV5-1 to TRBJ2-5; 10 nucleotides align to TRBD2. Germline lookup yields CDR1 SGHRS and CDR2 YFSETQ. V was pared by 0 bases and J by 3 bases, with 8 bases of the junction left unmatched. CDR3 size: 17 residues.

The V call is TRBV11-3, the J call TRBJ2-3; the D gene is possibly TRBD1 (5 bases). The CDR3 is 16 residues long. In germline, CDR1 is SGHNT, CDR2 YENEEA. Trimming left V 0 bases short and J 0 bases short, with 10 bases between. CDR3 coding DNA: TGTGCCAGCAGCTTAGAGGCATCAGGGAGCACAGATACGCAGTATTTT. Protein sequence: CASSLEASGSTDTQYF. The whole variable domain, remainder taken from reference TRBV11-3 and TRBJ2-3, is EAGVVQSPRYKIIEKKQPVAFWCNPISGHNTLYWYLQNLGQGPELLIRYENEEAVDDSQLPKDRFSAERLKGVDSTLKIQPAELGDSAVYLCASSLEASGSTDTQYFGPGTRLTVL.

This clone was picked up one time. J is TRBJ2-1 and V is TRBV5-8, with D possibly being TRBD1 or TRBD2 (6 bases each). V was pared by 6 bases and J by 9 bases, with 22 bases between. Germline V lookup: CDR1 SGHTS, CDR2 YDEGEE. The CDR3 loop spans 15 amino acids. CDR3 region: CASNAGGQRVFEQFF. CDR3 nucleotide sequence: TGTGCCAGCAACGCCGGGGGACAACGGGTCTTTGAGCAGTTCTTC.

This clone is a singleton in its sample. V usage is TRBV3-1 (or the pseudogene TRBV3-2) and J usage is TRBJ1-5; perhaps TRBD1 as D (5 bases). The CDR3 consists of 14 residues. Per germline, CDR1 LGHDT and CDR2 YNNKEL (reference sequence). Trimming stripped 2 bases from V and 6 bases from J, with 11 bases between. CDR3 residues: CASSQSRGGQPQHF. CDR3 coding DNA: TGTGCCAGCAGCCAATCTCGGGGGGGTCAGCCCCAGCATTTT.

The rearrangement uses TRBV6-1 and TRBJ1-2, with D tentatively TRBD1 (5 bases). This CDR3 comprises 15 residues. The germline V gene encodes CDR1 MNHNS and CDR2 SASEGT. V was clipped by 1 base and J by 8 bases, with 17 bases between them. The DNA of the CDR3 is TGTGCCAGCAGTGAAGATCATGGGGGATTGGGAGGCTACACCTTC. This codes for CASSEDHGGLGGYTF.

V is TRBV6-5 and J is TRBJ2-5, with 13 positions matching TRBD2. This CDR3 has 14 residues. Per the germline V gene, CDR1 is MNHEY and CDR2 is SVGAGI. With V trimmed by 6 bases and J by 6 bases, 4 bases remained unmatched. CDR3 coding DNA: TGTGCCAGCAGGCGGACTAGCGGGAGTCAGACCCAGTACTTC. This encodes CASRRTSGSQTQYF.

The rearrangement links TRBV12-3 or TRBV12-4 to TRBJ2-4; tentative D call: TRBD2 (5 bases). The CDR3 is 12 amino acids. V lost 6 bases, J lost 9 bases, and 12 bases lay in between. The CDR3: CASSLTRSIQYF. CDR3 nucleotides: TGTGCCAGCAGCCTAACTAGGAGCATTCAGTACTTC.